The clone carrying this T cell receptor (beta chain) was detected a few times. As yet, its antigen is unknown. This CDR3 spans 13 amino acids. Trimming took off 5 bases at V and 5 bases at J, with 12 bases between the two ends. Germline CDR1 is MNHNS and CDR2 is SASEGT. The sample is drawn from a study of cytomegalovirus exposure and HLA in healthy donors. Overall study findings and caveats: A later analysis, which compared TCR beta chains of equal frequency, found the HLA-associated ones more clonally expanded.

This PCR relied on a set of 60 Vbeta primers and 13 Jbeta primers. The repertoire was sequenced with immunoSEQ multiplex PCR; TCRdb's copy has only in-frame clones and lacks some. The sample has some 140,000 clones, 55% to 75% seen once. The sequence derives from a man aged 50 to 59 in good health and CMV-seropositive. The J gene is TRBJ1-1, the V gene TRBV6-1; a possible D gene is TRBD1 (5 bases). What was sequenced was PBMCs. DNA of the CDR3: TGTGCCAGCAGTTGGGGGGGAAGTACTGAAGCTTTCTTT. This translates into CASSWGGSTEAFF.